Below, 11 T cell receptor beta chains from the same sample are listed, as sequenced in a study of cytomegalovirus exposure and HLA in healthy donors. Both 60 Vbeta primers and 13 Jbeta primers went into the PCR. Clones were read by immunoSEQ multiplex PCR, and TCRdb kept only the in-frame ones, dropping some. The sample lists approximately 100,000 clones, about 9.5% occurring once. Material: PBMCs. Source of these receptors: a man between 35 and 55 years old in good health and CMV-seropositive.

The chain carries TRBV7-3 and TRBJ2-1; TRBD2 might be the D (6 bases). The CDR3 runs to 15 residues. The germline CDR1 and CDR2 sequences are SGHTA and FQGTGA. V lost 1 base, J lost 5 bases, and 12 bases lay in between. As DNA, the CDR3 is TGTGCCAGCAGCTTAAATAGCGGAGCCGACAATGAGCAGTTCTTC. This codes for CASSLNSGADNEQFF.

There are a few counts of this clone. The V and J genes are TRBV6-5 and TRBJ1-6; D ambiguous. Germline loops: CDR1 MNHEY, CDR2 SVGAGI. The CDR3 totals 15 residues. V dropped 0 bases and J dropped 2 bases, with 5 bases sitting between them. CDR3 bases: TGTGCCAGCAGTTACTCGAACACCTATAATTCACCCCTCCACTTT. This gives the protein CASSYSNTYNSPLHF.

The gene calls are TRBV19 and TRBJ1-1; D remains ambiguous. V lost 6 bases, J lost 5 bases, and 13 bases lay in between. Germline-derived CDR1 and CDR2 are LNHDA and SQIVND (reference sequence). CDR3 length: 13 amino acids. The CDR3 sequence: CASRRAGKTEAFF. In nucleotides, the CDR3 is TGTGCCAGTAGGAGGGCGGGGAAGACTGAAGCTTTCTTT. Combining the CDR3 with reference TRBV19 and TRBJ1-1 gives the whole variable domain DGGITQSPKYLFRKEGQNVTLSCEQNLNHDAMYWYRQDPGQGLRLIYYSQIVNDFQKGDIAEGYSVSREKKESFPLTVTSAQKNPTAFYLCASRRAGKTEAFFGQGTRLTVV.

The chain combines TRBV2 with TRBJ1-1, with 8 bases lining up with TRBD1. From germline, CDR1 is SNHLY and CDR2 FYNNEI. J gave up 1 base and V 6 bases, and 7 bases lay outside the gene matches. The CDR3 runs 15 residues. The CDR3 nucleotides read TGTGCCAGCAGCAGTTATACAGGGGGGAACACTGAAGCTTTCTTT. It codes for CASSSYTGGNTEAFF.

This clone was counted a few times. This chain joins TRBV7-9 and TRBJ1-2; 7 bases are a match to TRBD1. J lost 0 bases, V lost 4 bases, and 5 bases had no gene match. The CDR3 is made up of 15 amino acids. Per the germline V gene, CDR1 is SEHNR and CDR2 is FQNEAQ (reference sequence). CDR3: CASSSLDRPNYGYTF. The CDR3 DNA follows: TGTGCCAGCAGCTCGTTGGACAGGCCTAACTATGGCTACACCTTC.

The CDR3 DNA is TGTGCCAGCAGATCAAACAGGGAACCCTCCTACGAGCAGTACTTC. It is translated as CASRSNREPSYEQYF. J is TRBJ2-7 and V is TRBV6-1; perhaps TRBD1 as D (6 bases). The CDR3 loop spans 15 amino acids. V was shortened by 6 bases and J by 0 bases, with 15 bases between the two germline ends. CDR1 MNHNS and CDR2 SASEGT come from the germline V gene.

This chain connects TRBV15 to TRBJ2-7; 9 bases agree with TRBD1. The germline V gene has CDR1 LNHNV and CDR2 YYDKDF (reference sequence). The J segment lost 6 bases and the V segment lost 3 bases, leaving 9 bases of the junction unmatched. This CDR3 contains 15 residues. CDR3 sequence (DNA): TGTGCCACCAGCAGCTTGGGACAGGGTGTCGGCGAGCAGTACTTC. Translation gives CATSSLGQGVGEQYF.

The chain employs TRBV11-3 and TRBJ1-3; D gene uncertain. Germline V gene data show CDR1 as SGHNT and CDR2 as YENEEA. This CDR3 has 15 amino acids. V lost 5 bases and J 1 base, leaving 12 bases between the germline ends. The CDR3 spells CASSNLRLSGNTIYF. The CDR3 DNA sequence: TGTGCCAGCAGCAATCTACGATTGTCTGGAAACACCATATATTTT.

The chain links TRBV7-2 to TRBJ1-3; the match to TRBD1 covers 8 bases. Unmatched junction bases numbered 11, after V lost 4 bases and J lost 0 bases. This CDR3 contains 18 residues. CDR1 and CDR2 (germline): SGHTA, FQGNSA. The CDR3 loop reads CASSSLPGQALSGNTIYF. CDR3 in DNA: TGTGCCAGCAGCTCGCTCCCGGGACAGGCCCTCTCTGGAAACACCATATATTTT.

V is TRBV2 and J is TRBJ1-4; tentatively, D is TRBD1 (5 bases). CDR3 length equals 13 residues. V gave up 8 bases and J gave up 1 base, with 8 bases separating them. The germline gives CDR1 SNHLY, CDR2 FYNNEI. The CDR3 here is CASQGLTNEKLFF. The CDR3 DNA follows: TGTGCCAGCCAGGGCCTAACTAATGAAAAACTGTTTTTT.

V usage is TRBV4-3 and J usage is TRBJ1-2, with unresolved D. CDR3 length: 13 amino acids. V lost 4 bases and J 6 bases, leaving 12 bases between the germline ends. CDR1 LGHNA and CDR2 YSLEER come from the germline V gene. The CDR3 loop is CASSPRENNGYTF. CDR3 DNA: TGCGCCAGCAGCCCCCGGGAAAATAATGGCTACACCTTC.